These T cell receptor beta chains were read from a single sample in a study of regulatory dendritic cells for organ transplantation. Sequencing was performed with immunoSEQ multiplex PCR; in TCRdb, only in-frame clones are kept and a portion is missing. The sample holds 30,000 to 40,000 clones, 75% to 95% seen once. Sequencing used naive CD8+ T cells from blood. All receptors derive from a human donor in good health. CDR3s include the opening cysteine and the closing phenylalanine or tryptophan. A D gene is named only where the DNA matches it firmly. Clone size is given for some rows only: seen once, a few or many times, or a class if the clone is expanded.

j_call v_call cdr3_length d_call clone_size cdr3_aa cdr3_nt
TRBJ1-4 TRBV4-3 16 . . CASSQAQIATNEKLFF TGCGCCAGCAGCCAAGCCCAGATTGCAACTAATGAAAAACTGTTTTTT
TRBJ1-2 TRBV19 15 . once CASSILGSSNYGYTF TGTGCCAGTAGTATACTCGGTTCGTCTAACTATGGCTACACCTTC
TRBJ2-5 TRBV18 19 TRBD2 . CASSPGGTSGRFLFETQYF TGTGCCAGCTCACCTGGGGGCACTAGCGGGAGATTTCTCTTTGAGACCCAGTACTTC
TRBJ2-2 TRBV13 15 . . CASSQAPSPTGELFF TGTGCCAGCAGCCAGGCACCTAGCCCCACCGGGGAGCTGTTTTTT
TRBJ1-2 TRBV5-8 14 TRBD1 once CASSLGQGAVGYTF TGTGCCAGCAGCTTGGGACAGGGGGCAGTGGGCTACACCTTC
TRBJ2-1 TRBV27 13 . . CASSSQAGNEQFF TGTGCCAGCAGTTCACAGGCGGGCAATGAGCAGTTCTTC
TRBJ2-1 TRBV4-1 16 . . CASSQGVASPYNEQFF TGCGCCAGCAGCCAGGGGGTAGCGTCTCCCTACAATGAGCAGTTCTTC
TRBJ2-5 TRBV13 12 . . CASSLGLETQYF TGTGCCAGCAGCTTAGGTTTAGAGACCCAGTACTTC
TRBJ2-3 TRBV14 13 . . CASSLIRYDTQYF TGTGCCAGCAGCCTCATACGCTACGATACGCAGTATTTT
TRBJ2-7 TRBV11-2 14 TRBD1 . CASSVQGGSYEQYF TGTGCCAGCAGCGTACAGGGGGGCTCCTACGAGCAGTACTTC
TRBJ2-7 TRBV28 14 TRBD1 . CASSWPDRSSEQYF TGTGCCAGCAGTTGGCCGGACAGGTCCTCCGAGCAGTACTTC
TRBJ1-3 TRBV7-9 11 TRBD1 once CASSQGDTIYF TGTGCCAGCAGCCAGGGGGACACCATATATTTT
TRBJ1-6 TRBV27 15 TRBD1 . CASSGGQGNNSPLHF TGTGCCAGCAGTGGGGGACAGGGGAATAATTCACCCCTCCACTTT
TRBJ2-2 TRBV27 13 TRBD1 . CASSWTGAGELFF TGTGCCAGCAGCTGGACAGGGGCCGGGGAGCTGTTTTTT
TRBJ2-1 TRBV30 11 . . CAWRTYNEQFF TGTGCCTGGAGAACCTACAATGAGCAGTTCTTC
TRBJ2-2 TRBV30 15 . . CAWMAIGTRHAELFF TGTGCCTGGATGGCTATCGGGACTCGTCATGCGGAGCTGTTTTTT
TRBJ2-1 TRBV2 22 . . CASSGVGQGASGTYHSYNEQFF TGTGCCAGCAGTGGTGTGGGACAGGGCGCTAGCGGGACCTACCACTCCTACAATGAGCAGTTCTTC
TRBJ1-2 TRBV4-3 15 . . CASSPSRTASYGYTF TGCGCCAGCAGCCCCTCGAGGACGGCTTCCTATGGCTACACCTTC
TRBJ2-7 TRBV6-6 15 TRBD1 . CASSYSETGTYEQYF TGTGCCAGCAGTTACTCAGAGACAGGGACCTACGAGCAGTACTTC
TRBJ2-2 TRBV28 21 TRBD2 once CASSPRPGLAGSGVSTGELFF TGTGCCAGCAGTCCCCGACCGGGGCTAGCGGGATCCGGGGTGTCGACCGGGGAGCTGTTTTTT
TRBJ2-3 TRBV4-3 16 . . CASSQDRGPRTDTQYF TGCGCCAGCAGCCAAGATAGGGGTCCTCGCACAGATACGCAGTATTTT
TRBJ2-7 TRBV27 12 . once CASSSGPYEQYF TGTGCCAGCAGCTCGGGACCCTACGAGCAGTACTTC